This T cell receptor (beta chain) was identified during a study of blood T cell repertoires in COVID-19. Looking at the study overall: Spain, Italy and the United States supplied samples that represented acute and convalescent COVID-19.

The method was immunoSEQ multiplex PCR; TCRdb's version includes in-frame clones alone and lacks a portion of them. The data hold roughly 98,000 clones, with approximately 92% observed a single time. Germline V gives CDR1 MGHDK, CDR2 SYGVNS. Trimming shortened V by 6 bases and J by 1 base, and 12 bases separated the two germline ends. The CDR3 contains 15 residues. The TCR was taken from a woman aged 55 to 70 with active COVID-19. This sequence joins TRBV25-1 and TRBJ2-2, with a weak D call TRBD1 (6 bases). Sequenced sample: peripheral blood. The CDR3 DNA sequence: TGTGCCAGCAGCGACGACAGGCAGAACACCGGGGAGCTGTTTTTT. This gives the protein CASSDDRQNTGELFF. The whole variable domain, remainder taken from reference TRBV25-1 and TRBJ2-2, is EADIYQTPRYLVIGTGKKITLECSQTMGHDKMYWYQQDPGMELHLIHYSYGVNSTEKGDLSSESTVSRIRTEHFPLTLESARPSHTSQYLCASSDDRQNTGELFFGEGSRLTVL.